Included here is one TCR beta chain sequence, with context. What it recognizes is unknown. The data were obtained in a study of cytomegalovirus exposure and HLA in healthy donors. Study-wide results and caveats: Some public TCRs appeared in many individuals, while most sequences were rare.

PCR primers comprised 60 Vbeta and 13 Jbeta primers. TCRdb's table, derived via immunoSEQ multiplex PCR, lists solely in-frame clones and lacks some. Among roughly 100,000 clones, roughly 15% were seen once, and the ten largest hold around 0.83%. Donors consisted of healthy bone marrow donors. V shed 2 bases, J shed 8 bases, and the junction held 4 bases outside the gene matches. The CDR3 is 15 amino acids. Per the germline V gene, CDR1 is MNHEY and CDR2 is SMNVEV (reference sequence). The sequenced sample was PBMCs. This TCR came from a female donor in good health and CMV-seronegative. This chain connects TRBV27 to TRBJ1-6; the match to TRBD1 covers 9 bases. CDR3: CASSLRTGGDSPLHF. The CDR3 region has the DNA TGTGCCAGCAGTTTAAGAACAGGGGGCGATTCACCCCTCCACTTT.